Each of the 17 T cell receptor beta chains below was sequenced from the same sample in a study of cytomegalovirus exposure and HLA in healthy donors. 13 Jbeta primers and 60 Vbeta primers were used for the PCR. Sequencing used immunoSEQ multiplex PCR; TCRdb keeps in-frame clones, though not all of them. The sample lists fewer than 120,000 clones; 70% to 85% were seen once. What was sequenced was PBMCs. The receptors come from a man aged 30 to 45 in good health and CMV-seropositive.

This chain connects TRBV27 to TRBJ1-1, with TRBD1 as a possible D gene (5 bases). Trimming pared 4 bases from V and 6 bases from J, leaving 6 bases between. The CDR3 covers 11 residues. Germline V gene lookup returns CDR1 MNHEY and CDR2 SMNVEV (reference sequence). In DNA, the CDR3 is TGTGCCAGCAGTTCCAGGGCTGAAGCTTTCTTT. Encoded protein: CASSSRAEAFF.

This clone occurred once. The V gene is TRBV19, the J gene TRBJ1-2, with 8 bases matching TRBD1. The CDR3 extends over 13 amino acids. Germline loops: CDR1 LNHDA, CDR2 SQIVND (reference sequence). The trim removed 10 bases at V and 4 bases at J, leaving 8 bases unmatched. As DNA, the CDR3 is TGTGCCACCCAGGGGGCACAGTCCTATGGCTACACCTTC. Translating gives CATQGAQSYGYTF. The variable domain in full, with the rest retrieved from reference TRBV19 and TRBJ1-2, is DGGITQSPKYLFRKEGQNVTLSCEQNLNHDAMYWYRQDPGQGLRLIYYSQIVNDFQKGDIAEGYSVSREKKESFPLTVTSAQKNPTAFYLCATQGAQSYGYTFGSGTRLTVV.

The V call is TRBV18, the J call TRBJ2-3; D not certain. Germline V gene sequence: CDR1 KGHSH, CDR2 LQKENI. The CDR3 totals 14 residues. Trimming pared 4 bases from V and 4 bases from J, leaving 12 bases between. The DNA for the CDR3 is TGTGCCAGCTCACACCCCATCGGAGCAGATACGCAGTATTTT. This translates into CASSHPIGADTQYF.

The rearrangement uses TRBV6-6 and TRBJ2-3; 8 nucleotides agree with TRBD2. This CDR3 spans 14 amino acids. The J segment lost 6 bases and the V segment lost 2 bases, leaving 4 bases of the junction unmatched. Germline V gene lookup returns CDR1 MNHNY and CDR2 SVGAGI (reference sequence). CDR3 loop: CASSYGTSSDTQYF. The CDR3 coding sequence is TGTGCCAGCAGTTACGGGACTAGTTCGGATACGCAGTATTTT.

The chain joins TRBV19 to TRBJ1-1; possible D gene TRBD1, 5 bases. The CDR3 is 12 amino acids. The germline gives CDR1 LNHDA, CDR2 SQIVND (reference sequence). V was clipped by 7 bases and J by 6 bases, with 12 bases between them. The CDR3 loop is CASISEGAEAFF. DNA of the CDR3: TGTGCCAGTATTTCAGAAGGGGCTGAAGCTTTCTTT. Drawing the rest from reference TRBV19 and TRBJ1-1, the complete variable domain is DGGITQSPKYLFRKEGQNVTLSCEQNLNHDAMYWYRQDPGQGLRLIYYSQIVNDFQKGDIAEGYSVSREKKESFPLTVTSAQKNPTAFYLCASISEGAEAFFGQGTRLTVV.

The chain uses TRBV6-6 and TRBJ1-6; maybe TRBD1 (6 bases). Trimming took 5 bases from V and 9 from J, leaving 20 bases between them. The CDR3 runs 16 residues. The germline CDR1 and CDR2 sequences are MNHNY and SVGAGI (reference sequence). The DNA of the CDR3 is TGTGCCAGCAGTCGGGGGGACAAGGGGGATTTTTCACCCCTCCACTTT. Translating gives CASSRGDKGDFSPLHF.

This chain joins TRBV6-5 and TRBJ2-4; possibly TRBD2 for D (6 bases). Germline lookup yields CDR1 MNHEY and CDR2 SVGAGI. V dropped 6 bases and J dropped 7 bases, with 13 bases sitting between them. The CDR3 runs 13 residues. The CDR3 sequence: CASRSAGTNIQYF. The CDR3 DNA reads as TGTGCCAGCAGGTCTGCCGGGACTAACATTCAGTACTTC.

J is TRBJ1-5 and V is TRBV19; 7 positions match TRBD1. The V and J ends lost 1 base and 2 bases, in that order; junction bases with no gene match: 8. CDR3 size: 17 residues. From germline, CDR1 is LNHDA and CDR2 SQIVND (reference sequence). The CDR3 protein is CASSIVFETGRNQPQHF. CDR3 DNA sequence: TGTGCCAGTAGTATAGTTTTCGAGACAGGGCGCAATCAGCCCCAGCATTTT.

This clone has a handful of counts. The genes are TRBV4-1 and TRBJ2-4; 14 bases map to TRBD2. V shed 3 bases, J shed 9 bases, and the junction held 7 bases outside the gene matches. CDR1 is MGHRA and CDR2 is YSYEKL in the germline V gene. This CDR3 contains 16 residues. CDR3 in amino acids: CASSHGLAGGNSIQYF. The DNA of the CDR3 is TGCGCCAGCAGCCACGGACTAGCGGGGGGTAACAGCATTCAGTACTTC.

The genes are TRBV13 and TRBJ1-2, with D possibly being TRBD1 (5 bases). In germline, CDR1 is PRHDT, CDR2 FYEKMQ (reference sequence). V was clipped by 6 bases and J by 4 bases, with 9 bases between them. The CDR3 is 12 residues long. As DNA, the CDR3 is TGTGCCAGCAGGCGCGGGGGCTATGGCTACACCTTC. Translating gives CASRRGGYGYTF. Combining the CDR3 with reference TRBV13 and TRBJ1-2 gives the whole variable domain AAGVIQSPRHLIKEKRETATLKCYPIPRHDTVYWYQQGPGQDPQFLISFYEKMQSDKGSIPDRFSAQQFSDYHSELNMSSLELGDSALYFCASRRGGYGYTFGSGTRLTVV.

In this sample, this clone turned up once. The V call is TRBV6-1, the J call TRBJ2-3; 7 bases fit TRBD2. Germline-derived CDR1 and CDR2 are MNHNS and SASEGT. V lost 1 base and J lost 4; bases outside the gene matches: 5. The CDR3 spans 15 residues. For the CDR3, the DNA is TGTGCCAGCAGTGAAGAAGGGGACTACCCAGATACGCAGTATTTT. This sequence encodes CASSEEGDYPDTQYF.

This clone occurred once. The chain carries TRBV6-6 and TRBJ1-3, with D possibly being TRBD1 (5 bases). Trimming cost V 5 bases and J 7 bases, with 21 bases left between them. CDR3 length: 16 residues. Per germline, CDR1 MNHNY and CDR2 SVGAGI (reference sequence). The CDR3 nucleotides are TGTGCCAGCAGTCCAACGCGCGGGGATAAGGGGAACACCATATATTTT. It is translated as CASSPTRGDKGNTIYF.

V and J are TRBV9 and TRBJ1-1; no clear D gene. Between the trimmed V and J ends, which lost 6 bases and 4 bases, there was a span of 13 bases. Germline values: CDR1 SGDLS, CDR2 YYNGEE. The CDR3 extends over 13 amino acids. As DNA, the CDR3 is TGTGCCAGCAACCGCCTCGGGGTCACTGAAGCTTTCTTT. The encoded protein is CASNRLGVTEAFF.

This chain links TRBV21-1 with TRBJ1-5. TRBV21-1 is a pseudogene locus. The CDR3 totals 10 residues. The CDR3 here is CAPLDQPQHF. DNA of the CDR3: TGTGCCCCTCTAGATCAGCCCCAGCATTTT.

The chain joins TRBV19 to TRBJ2-2; 8 bases match TRBD1. Per germline, CDR1 LNHDA and CDR2 SQIVND (reference sequence). With V trimmed by 3 bases and J by 6 bases, 3 bases remained unmatched. This CDR3 spans 14 amino acids. This CDR3 reads CASSIYRGAGELFF. CDR3 in DNA: TGTGCCAGTAGTATTTACAGGGGGGCCGGGGAGCTGTTTTTT.

The chain joins TRBV6-5 to TRBJ2-4; a possible D gene is TRBD1 (5 bases). With 5 bases removed from V and 0 bases from J, the gap between germline ends came to 8 bases. This CDR3 comprises 14 residues. Germline V gives CDR1 MNHEY, CDR2 SVGAGI. CDR3 residues: CASSDSIAKNIQYF. CDR3 nucleotides: TGTGCCAGCAGTGACAGCATAGCCAAAAACATTCAGTACTTC.

V and J are TRBV2 and TRBJ1-1; D is ambiguous. The V end was cut by 5 bases, the J end by 5 bases, with 18 bases between. This CDR3 is 15 amino acids long. CDR1 and CDR2 (germline): SNHLY, FYNNEI. The DNA for the CDR3 is TGTGCCAGCAGTACCCCGCGAGCGTCGTATACTGAAGCTTTCTTT. The encoded protein is CASSTPRASYTEAFF. Variable domain in full (rest from reference TRBV2 and TRBJ1-1): EPEVTQTPSHQVTQMGQEVILRCVPISNHLYFYWYRQILGQKVEFLVSFYNNEISEKSEIFDDQFSVERPDGSNFTLKIRSTKLEDSAMYFCASSTPRASYTEAFFGQGTRLTVV.